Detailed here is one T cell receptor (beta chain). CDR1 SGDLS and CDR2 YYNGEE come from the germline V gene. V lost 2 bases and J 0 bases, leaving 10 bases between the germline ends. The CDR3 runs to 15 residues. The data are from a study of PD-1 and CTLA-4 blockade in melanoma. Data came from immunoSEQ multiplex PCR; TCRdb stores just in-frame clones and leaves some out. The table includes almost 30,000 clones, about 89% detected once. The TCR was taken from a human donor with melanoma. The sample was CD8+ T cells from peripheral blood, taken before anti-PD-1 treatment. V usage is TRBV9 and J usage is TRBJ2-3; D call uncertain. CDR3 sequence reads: CASSVDGTSTDTQYF. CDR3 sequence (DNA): TGTGCCAGCAGCGTTGACGGTACTAGCACAGATACGCAGTATTTT.